This TCR beta chain derives from a study of T-cell memory formation after mild COVID-19. The V end was cut by 1 base, the J end by 5 bases, with 11 bases between. The CDR3 sequence is 14 residues long. TCRdb itself ran the 5' RACE reads through MiXCR, one entry per CDR3 protein. The sample contains about 470,000 distinct CDR3 sequences, about 18% of which appear only once. Sequencing input: PBMCs or a T cell subset sorted from them (not recorded which). The gene calls are TRBV12-3 or TRBV12-4 and TRBJ2-5; D possibly corresponds to TRBD2 (5 bases). This TCR was sampled from an adult woman who had mild COVID-19 (a few samples of this study predate the infection). Cell type and time point are not known. The CDR3, as DNA: TGTGCCAGCAGTTTAGGGTTCGGGGTTGAGACCCAGTACTTC. Its protein product is CASSLGFGVETQYF.